This TCR beta chain was recorded in a study of shared clonotypes between healthy human individuals (dated by TCRdb to about 2020). Background for the entire study: A couple of women and a few men aged 18 to 49 years were included in the cohort. For each donor, three plates each were used for CD4 naive and CD4 memory, two plates were used for CD8 naive, and one plate was used for CD8 memory. Blood TCR repertoires of roughly 5 healthy adults were deeply sequenced to estimate repertoire size and the extent of clonotype sharing between individuals. To increase sequencing depth and limit assay-specific biases, different laboratories used diverse techniques to prepare libraries and sequence TCR repertoires. Leukapheresis yielded between about 0.85 and 9.5 billion PBMCs per donor.

Comment on this clone: The antigen it binds to is not known. Base qualities are not recorded, but no much larger clone differs from it by a single base.

Donors were healthy HIV-negative adults with no recently reported acute infections or vaccinations. Only Caucasian adults living in Nashville, Tennessee, USA were represented among the donors. CD8 memory samples combined magnetically selected CD45RO+ cells with CCR7-negative CD45RA+ effector memory (TemRA) cells. Blood was collected by leukapheresis, and PBMCs were isolated by Ficoll-Histopaque density gradient centrifugation and then cryopreserved in liquid nitrogen vapor phase. Purity and quantity of every magnetically sorted T cell population were checked by analytical flow cytometry. Genomic DNA was isolated from each sorted fraction and quantified by UV absorbance on a Nanodrop 2000c. Overall study outcomes, separate from this receptor: Compared with non-shared clonotypes, the clonotypes found in all four sorted-subset donors had higher generation probabilities. Pairwise subsampling indicated that sequencing depth was expected to affect the degree of clonotype sharing among donors. Sampling was limited to blood, and TCR repertoires in tissue likely differ from TCR repertoires in blood. Sharing across four donors was observed for about 5% of naive CD4, 3% to 3.5% of naive CD8, over 2% of memory CD4, and approximately 0.41% of memory CD8 clonotypes. Rarefaction of sorted-subset datasets indicated incomplete sequencing despite the large sequencing depth. Naive subsets generally had larger estimated clonotype richness than memory subsets. The small number of donors limited the genetic and exposure-history diversity represented.

TCR CDR3 regions were amplified from genomic DNA by multiplex PCR using the deep immunoSEQ assay. Extracted genomic DNA from each cell subset was distributed evenly across all wells of several immunoSEQ 96-well plates, and each plate was treated as a replicate. For sorted subsets, approximately 200 ng of genomic DNA, equivalent to some 30,000 T cell genomes, went into each replicate PCR. Purified libraries were quantified with a Qubit 3.0 fluorometer, sized on a Bioanalyzer 2100, and re-quantified with the KAPA Library Quantification kit. Each immunoSEQ 96-well plate was sequenced on its own single-read 150-cycle Illumina NextSeq 550 flow cell. In the source study's methods: The immunoSEQ output contained only junctional sequences without quality scores, so filtering could not match that applied to full-length reads. To assign V/J genes and CDR3, sequences were annotated against IMGT germline references using PyIR, a Python wrapper for IgBLAST v1.9. Reads were filtered out if the reads had weak V/J assignments (E-value above 1e-6), no CDR3, stop codons, out-of-frame junctions, or ambiguous translated residues. V3J clonotypes were defined as sequences sharing the same inferred V gene, J gene, and CDR3 amino acid sequence. Percentage overlap between repertoires was computed as shared unique clonotypes divided by the size of the smaller repertoire. RTK rarefaction, the Chao1 estimator, and Recon v2.1 estimates of unobserved clonotypes were used to assess repertoire richness. Generation probabilities were computed with OLGA for all TCRbeta clonotypes obtained by the gDNA method from several donors. The table was pulled from immuneACCESS by TCRdb, which kept in-frame rearrangements only. Such tables lose some clones; where checked, under half of the loss comes from unresolved V genes, and the rest has no known cause. From that table come the V and J calls and clone size; the DNA was used to work out D and trimming. The sample records 85,000 to 100,000 clones, 67% of which are singletons. About 42% of the sample comes from the top ten.

Sequencing input: memory CD8+ T cells sorted from blood. This sample's cell subset or site label indicates: CD45RO+ cells pooled with CCR7-negative TemRA cells. This receptor was identified in a man aged 25-45 years in good health.

The CDR3 sequence is CASSQVTDGSYEQYF. The nucleotide sequence reads as follows: TGCGCCAGCAGCCAAGTTACAGACGGCTCCTACGAGCAGTACTTC. The chain was built from TRBV4-1 and TRBJ2-7; the D gene assignment is ambiguous. CDR1 and CDR2 were assigned from the germline V gene as MGHRA and YSYEKL. CDR3 length: 15 amino acids, cysteine to phenylalanine. Only the CDR3 part of the read is kept: 45 bases, read in frame from the first base. Trimming takes 1 base from V and 0 bases from J, and the germline ends sit 10 bases apart.